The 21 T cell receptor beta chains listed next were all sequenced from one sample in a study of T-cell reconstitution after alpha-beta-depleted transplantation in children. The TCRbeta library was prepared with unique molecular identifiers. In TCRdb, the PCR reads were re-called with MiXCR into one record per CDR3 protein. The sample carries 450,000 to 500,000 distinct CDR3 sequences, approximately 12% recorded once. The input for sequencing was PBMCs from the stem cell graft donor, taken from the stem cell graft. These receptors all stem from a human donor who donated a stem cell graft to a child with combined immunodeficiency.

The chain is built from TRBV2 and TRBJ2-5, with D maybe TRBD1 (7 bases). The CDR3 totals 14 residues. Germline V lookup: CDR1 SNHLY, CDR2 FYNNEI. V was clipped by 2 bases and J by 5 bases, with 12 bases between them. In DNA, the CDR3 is TGTGCCAGCAGTGAACAGGGGGGTTTGGAGACCCAGTACTTC. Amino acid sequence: CASSEQGGLETQYF.

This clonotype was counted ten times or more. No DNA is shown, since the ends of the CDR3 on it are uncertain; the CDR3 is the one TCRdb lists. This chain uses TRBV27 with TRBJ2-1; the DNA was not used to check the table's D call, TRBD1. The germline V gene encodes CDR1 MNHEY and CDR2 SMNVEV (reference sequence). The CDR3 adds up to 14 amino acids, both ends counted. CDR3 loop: CASSFGSGLNEQFF.

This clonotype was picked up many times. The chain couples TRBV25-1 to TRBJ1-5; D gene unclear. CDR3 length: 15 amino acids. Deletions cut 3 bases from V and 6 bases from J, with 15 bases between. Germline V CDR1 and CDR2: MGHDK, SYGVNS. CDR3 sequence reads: CASSDSRSVGQPQHF. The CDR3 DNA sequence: TGTGCCAGCAGTGATTCGAGGTCCGTGGGTCAGCCCCAGCATTTT.

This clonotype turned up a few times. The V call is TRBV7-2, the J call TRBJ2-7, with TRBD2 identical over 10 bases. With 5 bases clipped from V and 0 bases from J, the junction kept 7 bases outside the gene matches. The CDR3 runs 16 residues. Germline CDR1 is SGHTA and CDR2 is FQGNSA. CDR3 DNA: TGTGCCAGCAGCGTAGGACTAGCGGATTACTCCTACGAGCAGTACTTC. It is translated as CASSVGLADYSYEQYF.

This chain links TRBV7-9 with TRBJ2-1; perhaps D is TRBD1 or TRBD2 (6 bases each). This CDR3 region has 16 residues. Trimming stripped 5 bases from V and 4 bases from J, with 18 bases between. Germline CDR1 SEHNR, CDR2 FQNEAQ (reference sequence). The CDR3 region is CASSPPRGGMYNEQFF. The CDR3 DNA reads TGTGCCAGCAGCCCCCCCAGGGGCGGGATGTACAATGAGCAGTTCTTC.

The CDR3 nucleotides read TGCGCCAGCAGCCCCGGACAGGCCCAAAATGAAAAACTGTTTTTT. Translation: CASSPGQAQNEKLFF. This chain uses TRBV5-1 with TRBJ1-4, with 7 bases fitting TRBD1. Germline CDR1 is SGHRS and CDR2 is YFSETQ. This CDR3 contains 15 residues. V lost 4 bases and J lost 5; bases outside the gene matches: 8. Drawing the rest from reference TRBV5-1 and TRBJ1-4, the complete variable domain is KAGVTQTPRYLIKTRGQQVTLSCSPISGHRSVSWYQQTPGQGLQFLFEYFSETQRNKGNFPGRFSGRQFSNSRSEMNVSTLELGDSALYLCASSPGQAQNEKLFFGSGTQLSVL.

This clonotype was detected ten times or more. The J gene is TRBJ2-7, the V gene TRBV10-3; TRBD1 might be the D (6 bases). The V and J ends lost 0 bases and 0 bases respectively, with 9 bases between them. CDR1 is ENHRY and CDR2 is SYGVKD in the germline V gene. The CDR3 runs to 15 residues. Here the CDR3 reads CAISESGTISYEQYF. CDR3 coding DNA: TGTGCCATCAGTGAGTCCGGGACAATCTCCTACGAGCAGTACTTC.

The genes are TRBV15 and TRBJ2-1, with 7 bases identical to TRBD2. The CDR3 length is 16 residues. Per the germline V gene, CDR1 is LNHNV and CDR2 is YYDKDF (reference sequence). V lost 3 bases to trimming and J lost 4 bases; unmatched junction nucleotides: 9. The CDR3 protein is CATSSLLLAPYNEQFF. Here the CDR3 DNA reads TGTGCCACCAGCAGTCTCCTACTAGCGCCTTACAATGAGCAGTTCTTC. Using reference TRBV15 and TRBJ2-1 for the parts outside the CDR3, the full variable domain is DAMVIQNPRYQVTQFGKPVTLSCSQTLNHNVMYWYQQKSSQAPKLLFHYYDKDFNNEADTPDNFQSRRPNTSFCFLDIRSPGLGDTAMYLCATSSLLLAPYNEQFFGPGTRLTVL.

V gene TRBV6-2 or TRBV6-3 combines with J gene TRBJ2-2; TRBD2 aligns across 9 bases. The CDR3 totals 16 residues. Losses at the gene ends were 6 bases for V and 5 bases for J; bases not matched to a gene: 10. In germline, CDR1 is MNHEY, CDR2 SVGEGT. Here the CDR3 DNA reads TGTGCCAGCAGAAGATCCGGGACTAGCATTACCGGGGAGCTGTTTTTT. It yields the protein CASRRSGTSITGELFF.

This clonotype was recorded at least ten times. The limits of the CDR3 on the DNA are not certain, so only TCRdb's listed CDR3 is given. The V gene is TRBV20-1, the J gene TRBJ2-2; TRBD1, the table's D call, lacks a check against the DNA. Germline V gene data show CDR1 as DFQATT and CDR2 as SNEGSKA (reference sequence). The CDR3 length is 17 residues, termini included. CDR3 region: CSARDVGPGQTCRELFF.

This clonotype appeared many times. CDR3 coding DNA: TGTGCCAGCAGTTACTCGTACTTGGGTGCTGCCTACGAGCAGTACTTC. Amino acids: CASSYSYLGAAYEQYF. The V gene is TRBV6-5, the J gene TRBJ2-7; D remains ambiguous. This CDR3 is 16 amino acids long. The V and J ends lost 0 bases and 2 bases respectively, with 14 bases between them. Germline V CDR1 and CDR2: MNHEY, SVGAGI.

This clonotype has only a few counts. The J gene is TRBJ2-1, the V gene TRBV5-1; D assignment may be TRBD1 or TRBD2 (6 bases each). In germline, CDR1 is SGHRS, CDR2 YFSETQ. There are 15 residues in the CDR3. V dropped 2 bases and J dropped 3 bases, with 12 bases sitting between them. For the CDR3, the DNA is TGCGCCAGCAGCTTCGGAGGGGGTCGCTACAATGAGCAGTTCTTC. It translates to CASSFGGGRYNEQFF. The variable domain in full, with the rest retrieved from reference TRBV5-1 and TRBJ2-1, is KAGVTQTPRYLIKTRGQQVTLSCSPISGHRSVSWYQQTPGQGLQFLFEYFSETQRNKGNFPGRFSGRQFSNSRSEMNVSTLELGDSALYLCASSFGGGRYNEQFFGPGTRLTVL.

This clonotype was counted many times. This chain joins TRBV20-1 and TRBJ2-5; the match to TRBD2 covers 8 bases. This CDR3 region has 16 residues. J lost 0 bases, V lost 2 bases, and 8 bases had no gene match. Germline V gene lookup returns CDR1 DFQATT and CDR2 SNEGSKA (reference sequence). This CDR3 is CSARPLLAAYQETQYF. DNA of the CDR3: TGCAGTGCTAGACCTTTACTAGCGGCTTACCAAGAGACCCAGTACTTC.

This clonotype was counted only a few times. The CDR3 region has the DNA TGTGCCAGCAGCAACCAGAACACAGGAGGGGAGGCTTTCTTT. As protein: CASSNQNTGGEAFF. The V gene is TRBV11-2, the J gene TRBJ1-1, with D perhaps TRBD1 (5 bases). V was pared by 5 bases and J by 11 bases, with 21 bases between. Germline V lookup: CDR1 SGHAT, CDR2 FQNNGV. The CDR3 runs to 14 residues.

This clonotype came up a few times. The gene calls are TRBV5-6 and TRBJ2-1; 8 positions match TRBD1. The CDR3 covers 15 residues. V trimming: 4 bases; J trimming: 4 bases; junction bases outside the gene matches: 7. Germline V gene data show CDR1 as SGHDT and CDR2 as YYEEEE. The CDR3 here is CASSRDRGPYNEQFF. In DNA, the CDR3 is TGTGCCAGCAGCCGCGACAGGGGACCATACAATGAGCAGTTCTTC.

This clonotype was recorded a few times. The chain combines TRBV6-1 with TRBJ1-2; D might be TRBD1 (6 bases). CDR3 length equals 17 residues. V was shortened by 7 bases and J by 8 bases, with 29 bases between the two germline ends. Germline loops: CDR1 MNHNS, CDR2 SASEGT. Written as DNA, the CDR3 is TGTGCCAGCACCATTATGACAGGCCACATCAGCCCGGGGGGCTACACCTTC. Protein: CASTIMTGHISPGGYTF.

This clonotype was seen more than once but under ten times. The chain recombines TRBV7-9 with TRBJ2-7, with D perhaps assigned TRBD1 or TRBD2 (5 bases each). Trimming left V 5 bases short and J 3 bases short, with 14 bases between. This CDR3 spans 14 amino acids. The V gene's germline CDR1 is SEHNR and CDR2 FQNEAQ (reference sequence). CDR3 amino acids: CASSVGRDGYEQYF. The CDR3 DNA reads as TGTGCCAGCAGCGTCGGACGGGACGGCTACGAGCAGTACTTC. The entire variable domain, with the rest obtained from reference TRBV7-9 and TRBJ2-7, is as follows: DTGVSQNPRHKITKRGQNVTFRCDPISEHNRLYWYRQTLGQGPEFLTYFQNEAQLEKSRLLSDRFSAERPKGSFSTLEIQRTEQGDSAMYLCASSVGRDGYEQYFGPGTRLTVT.

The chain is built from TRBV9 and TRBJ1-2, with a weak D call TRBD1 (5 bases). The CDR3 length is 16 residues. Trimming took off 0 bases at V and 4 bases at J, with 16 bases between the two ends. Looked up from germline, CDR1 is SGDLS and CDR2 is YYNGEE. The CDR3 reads CASSVASGPGGYGYTF. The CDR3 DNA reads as TGTGCCAGCAGCGTAGCTTCGGGCCCCGGGGGCTATGGCTACACCTTC.

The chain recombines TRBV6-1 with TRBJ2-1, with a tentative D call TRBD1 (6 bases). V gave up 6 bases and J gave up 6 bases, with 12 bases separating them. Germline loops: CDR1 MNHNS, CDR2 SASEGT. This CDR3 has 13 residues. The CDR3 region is CASRTQGSNEQFF. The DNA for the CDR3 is TGTGCCAGCAGAACGCAGGGGTCCAATGAGCAGTTCTTC.

The CDR3 loop is CASSPLLAGTNNEQFF. CDR3 sequence (DNA): TGTGCCAGCAGCCCACTACTAGCGGGTACCAACAATGAGCAGTTCTTC. This chain connects TRBV12-3 or TRBV12-4 to TRBJ2-1, with 9 bases aligning to TRBD2. The V gene end was trimmed by 6 bases and the J gene end by 5 bases; junction bases not matched to a gene: 11. CDR3 length: 16 residues.

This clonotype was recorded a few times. CDR3 loop: CASSLVGGGELFF. In nucleotides, the CDR3 is TGTGCCAGCAGTTTGGTCGGAGGCGGGGAGCTGTTTTTT. V and J are TRBV12-3 or TRBV12-4 and TRBJ2-2, with D perhaps matching TRBD2 (5 bases). The CDR3 spans 13 residues. Trimming shortened V by 3 bases and J by 7 bases, and 9 bases separated the two germline ends.